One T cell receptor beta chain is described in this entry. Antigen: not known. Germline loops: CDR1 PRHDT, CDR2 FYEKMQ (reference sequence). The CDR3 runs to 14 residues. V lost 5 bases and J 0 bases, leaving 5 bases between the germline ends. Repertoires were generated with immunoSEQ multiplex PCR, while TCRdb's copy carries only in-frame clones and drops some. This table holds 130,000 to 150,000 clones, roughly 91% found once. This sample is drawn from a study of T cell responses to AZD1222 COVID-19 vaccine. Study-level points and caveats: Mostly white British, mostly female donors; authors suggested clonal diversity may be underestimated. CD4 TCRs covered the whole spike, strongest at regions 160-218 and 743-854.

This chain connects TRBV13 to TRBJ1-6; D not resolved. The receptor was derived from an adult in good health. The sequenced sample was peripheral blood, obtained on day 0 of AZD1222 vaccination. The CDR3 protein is CASSPSSYNSPLHF. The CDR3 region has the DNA TGTGCCAGCAGCCCAAGCTCCTATAATTCACCCCTCCACTTT.